Listed below are T cell receptor beta chains from one sample, sequenced in a study of response to subunit inactivated influenza vaccine. TCRdb reanalysed the RT-PCR reads using MiXCR and keeps one entry per CDR3 protein. The data contain about 500,000 distinct CDR3 sequences, 10% to 15% of them seen just once; the ten biggest clones take up roughly 14%. The specimen was PBMCs from blood, collected about 40 days after vaccination. These receptors were taken from a man aged 50 or older who received an inactivated influenza vaccine. CDR3s include the opening cysteine and the closing phenylalanine or tryptophan. The D gene is left open where the match is weak. Size is omitted from some rows. Given values are once, few, many or a class for expanded clones.

TRBJ2-3,TRBV5-1,few,TRBD2,TGCGCCAGCAACCAGCGGGAGACCCCAGATACGCAGTATTTT,CASNQRETPDTQYF
TRBJ2-7,TRBV28,NA,NA,TGTGCCAGCAGTTTATCTCGTACACACCCCGGCTACGAGCAGTACTTC,CASSLSRTHPGYEQYF
TRBJ1-2,TRBV20-1,NA,NA,TGCAGTGCTAGATCTGGAGCTGGAGACTATGGCTACACCTTC,CSARSGAGDYGYTF
TRBJ1-4,TRBV20-1,NA,TRBD1,TGCAGTGCCTACAGGGGGCTCGGGGAAAAACTGTTTTTT,CSAYRGLGEKLFF
TRBJ1-2,TRBV20-1,few,NA,TGCAGTGCGGTAGGGTTATTGTCCTATGGCTACACCTTC,CSAVGLLSYGYTF
TRBJ2-5,TRBV12-3/TRBV12-4,many,TRBD2,TGTGCCAGCACTAATTGGGGGGGTAGCGAGACCCAGTACTTC,CASTNWGGSETQYF
TRBJ1-2,TRBV20-1,many,TRBD1,TGCAGTGCGGAGGACAGGGGGGGCTATGGCTACACCTTC,CSAEDRGGYGYTF
TRBJ2-5,TRBV29-1,NA,TRBD1,TGCAGCGTCGCCACAGGGGGTGGCGAGACCCAGTACTTC,CSVATGGGETQYF
TRBJ1-6,TRBV20-1,NA,NA,TGCAGTGCTAGTGGGACCATTAATTCACCCCTCCACTTT,CSASGTINSPLHF
TRBJ1-1,TRBV10-3,few,NA,TGTGCCATCAGCCAAACAGGTCTTGCGACTGAAGCTTTCTTT,CAISQTGLATEAFF
TRBJ2-1,TRBV9,few,NA,TGTGCCAGCAGCGTAGTAGCGGACTCCTACAATGAGCAGTTCTTC,CASSVVADSYNEQFF
TRBJ2-3,TRBV12-3/TRBV12-4,few,NA,TGTGCCAGCAGCCTTCGGATTTATAGCACAGATACGCAGTATTTT,CASSLRIYSTDTQYF
TRBJ2-7,TRBV20-1,few,TRBD2,TGCAGTGCTAAGCGGACTAGCCGAAGTTACGAGCAGTACTTC,CSAKRTSRSYEQYF
TRBJ2-3,TRBV5-1,few,NA,TGCGCCAGCAGCTTGGCGGCAGTCGAGACAGATACGCAGTATTTT,CASSLAAVETDTQYF
TRBJ2-7,TRBV12-3/TRBV12-4,few,NA,TGTGCCAGCAGTTTATGGCAGATGGCCTACGAGCAGTACTTC,CASSLWQMAYEQYF
TRBJ1-1,TRBV29-1,many,TRBD1,TGCAGCGTTGAAGGAGCCGGGACAGGGAGGGGCACTGAAGCTTTCTTT,CSVEGAGTGRGTEAFF
TRBJ1-3,TRBV12-3/TRBV12-4,NA,NA,TGTGCCAGCAGTTTAACGGCAGCATCTGGAAACACCATATATTTT,CASSLTAASGNTIYF
TRBJ2-5,TRBV24-1,many,TRBD1,TGTGCCACCAGTGATTTCGGACAGGGGTCCCAAGAGACCCAGTACTTC,CATSDFGQGSQETQYF
TRBJ2-3,TRBV20-1,NA,TRBD2,TGCAGTGCTAGGTTTAGCGGGAGGGGCACAGATACGCAGTATTTT,CSARFSGRGTDTQYF
TRBJ2-5,TRBV7-2,few,NA,TGTGCCAGCAGCCCGAGGAGGGGATTCTCGGGGGAAGAGACCCAGTACTTC,CASSPRRGFSGEETQYF
TRBJ2-2,TRBV7-2,few,NA,TGTGCCAGCAGCTTATTGTCAGGCCACACCGGGGAGCTGTTTTTT,CASSLLSGHTGELFF
TRBJ2-5,TRBV7-2,NA,NA,TGTGCCAGCAGCTGGGGAACAGGGGGGGAAGAGACCCAGTACTTC,CASSWGTGGEETQYF
TRBJ2-5,TRBV18,few,NA,TGTGCCAGCTCACCACCCGACAACAGAGGGGAGACCCAGTACTTC,CASSPPDNRGETQYF
TRBJ2-3,TRBV7-2,many,TRBD2,TGTGCCAGCAGCGGCGGGGGGGCTGGCACAGATACGCAGTATTTT,CASSGGGAGTDTQYF
TRBJ2-6,TRBV11-1,few,NA,TGTGCCAGCAGCCCCGACAGTGTCACACGCTCTGGGGCCAACGTCCTGACTTTC,CASSPDSVTRSGANVLTF
TRBJ1-2,TRBV12-3/TRBV12-4,NA,NA,TGTGCCAGCAGTTTTGCCCAGTCAGGAAGATACTATGGCTACACCTTC,CASSFAQSGRYYGYTF
TRBJ2-1,TRBV29-1,NA,TRBD2,TGCAGCGTTCTAGGGACCGGGACTAGCGCCGATGAGCAGTTCTTC,CSVLGTGTSADEQFF
TRBJ2-6,TRBV24-1,NA,TRBD1,TGTGCCACCAGTCGTGGACAGGGAACCTCTGGGGCCAACGTCCTGACTTTC,CATSRGQGTSGANVLTF
TRBJ2-1,TRBV20-1,NA,TRBD1,TGCAGTGCTAGATCCCAGGGGGCCTACAATGAGCAGTTCTTC,CSARSQGAYNEQFF
TRBJ2-7,TRBV29-1,few,TRBD2,TGCAGCGTAGAAGGCTTAGGCGGGGGGGCCATTTACGAGCAGTACTTC,CSVEGLGGGAIYEQYF
TRBJ2-7,TRBV20-1,NA,NA,TGCAGTGCTAGAGATTCGGGGCCACGGATCGAGCAGTACTTC,CSARDSGPRIEQYF
TRBJ2-5,TRBV6-1,many,NA,TGTGCCAGCAGTGTTTCCGGGGGCTTTCGGGAGACCCAGTACTTC,CASSVSGGFRETQYF
TRBJ2-2,TRBV10-3,many,NA,TGTGCCATCAGTGAGGAACAGGGATGGAACACCGGGGAGCTGTTTTTT,CAISEEQGWNTGELFF
TRBJ1-3,TRBV12-3/TRBV12-4,NA,NA,TGTGCCAGCACCCGCGGTGCTGGTCGGAAATCTGGAAACACCATATATTTT,CASTRGAGRKSGNTIYF
TRBJ2-7,TRBV10-3,few,NA,TGTGCCATCAGTGAGCTGGCAGGGAGTACCCACGAGCAGTACTTC,CAISELAGSTHEQYF
TRBJ2-7,TRBV11-2,NA,NA,TGTGCCAGCAGCCCCAGCCTGGGGACTGAGCAGTACTTC,CASSPSLGTEQYF
TRBJ1-1,TRBV7-2,few,NA,TGTGCCAGCAGAGTTACATCGAACACTGAAGCTTTCTTT,CASRVTSNTEAFF
TRBJ1-1,TRBV29-1,many,NA,TGCAGCGTTCGCCCACAGCTGAACACTGAAGCTTTCTTT,CSVRPQLNTEAFF
TRBJ2-5,TRBV7-9,NA,TRBD2,TGTGCCAGCAGCTTAGCTGGGGCGGGGGTTAAAGAGACCCAGTACTTC,CASSLAGAGVKETQYF